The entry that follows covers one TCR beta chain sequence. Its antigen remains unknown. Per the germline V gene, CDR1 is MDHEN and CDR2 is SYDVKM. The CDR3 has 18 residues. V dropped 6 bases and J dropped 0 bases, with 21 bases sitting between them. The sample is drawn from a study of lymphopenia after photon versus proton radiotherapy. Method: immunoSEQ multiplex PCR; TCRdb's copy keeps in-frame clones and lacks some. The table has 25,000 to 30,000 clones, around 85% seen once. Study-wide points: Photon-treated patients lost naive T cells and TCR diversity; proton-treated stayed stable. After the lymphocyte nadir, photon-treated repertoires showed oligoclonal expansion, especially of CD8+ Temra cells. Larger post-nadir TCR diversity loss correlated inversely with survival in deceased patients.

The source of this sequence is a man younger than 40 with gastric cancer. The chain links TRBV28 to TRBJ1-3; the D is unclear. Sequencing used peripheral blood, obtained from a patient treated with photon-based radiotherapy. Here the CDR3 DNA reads TGTGCCAGCAGCCCAGATTTAGTATACATCGACTCTGGAAACACCATATATTTT. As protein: CASSPDLVYIDSGNTIYF.